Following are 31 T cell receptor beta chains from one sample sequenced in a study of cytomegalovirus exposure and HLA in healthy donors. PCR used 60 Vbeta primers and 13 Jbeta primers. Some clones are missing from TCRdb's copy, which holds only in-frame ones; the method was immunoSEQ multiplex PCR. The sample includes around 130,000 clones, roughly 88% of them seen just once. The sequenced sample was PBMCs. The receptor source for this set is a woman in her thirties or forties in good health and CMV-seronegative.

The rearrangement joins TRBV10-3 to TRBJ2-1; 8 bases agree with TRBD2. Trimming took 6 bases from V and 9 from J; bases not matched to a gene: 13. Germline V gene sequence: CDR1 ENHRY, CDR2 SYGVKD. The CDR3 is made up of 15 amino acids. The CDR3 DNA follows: TGTGCCATCAGAAGTATGAGTAGCGGGAAAGGTGAGCAGTTCTTC. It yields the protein CAIRSMSSGKGEQFF.

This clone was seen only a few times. The chain's CDR3 is CASSEASQDRDGYTF. The CDR3 bases are TGTGCCAGCAGTGAAGCTTCACAGGACCGAGATGGCTACACCTTC. V and J are TRBV6-1 and TRBJ1-2; D might be TRBD1 (5 bases). CDR3 length equals 15 residues. Trimming took 0 bases from V and 6 from J, leaving 14 bases between them. Germline V gene sequence: CDR1 MNHNS, CDR2 SASEGT.

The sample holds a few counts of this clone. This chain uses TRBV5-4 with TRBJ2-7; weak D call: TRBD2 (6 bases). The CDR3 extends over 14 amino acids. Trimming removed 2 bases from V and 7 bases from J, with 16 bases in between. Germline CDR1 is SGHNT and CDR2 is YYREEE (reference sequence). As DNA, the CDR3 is TGTGCCAGCAGCTTCTTCGGGACTGCTCGGGAGCAGTACTTC. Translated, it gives CASSFFGTAREQYF.

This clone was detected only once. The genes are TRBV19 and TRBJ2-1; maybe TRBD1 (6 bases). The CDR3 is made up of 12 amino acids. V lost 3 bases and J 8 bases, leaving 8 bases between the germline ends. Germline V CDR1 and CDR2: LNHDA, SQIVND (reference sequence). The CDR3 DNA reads TGTGCCAGTAGTATGGGGGCTTATGAGCAGTTCTTC. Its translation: CASSMGAYEQFF. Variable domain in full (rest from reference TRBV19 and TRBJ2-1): DGGITQSPKYLFRKEGQNVTLSCEQNLNHDAMYWYRQDPGQGLRLIYYSQIVNDFQKGDIAEGYSVSREKKESFPLTVTSAQKNPTAFYLCASSMGAYEQFFGPGTRLTVL.

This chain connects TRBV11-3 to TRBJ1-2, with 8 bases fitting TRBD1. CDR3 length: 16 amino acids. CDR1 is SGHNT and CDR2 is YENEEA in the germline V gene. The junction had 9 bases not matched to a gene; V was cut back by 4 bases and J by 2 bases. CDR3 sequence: CASSSGGPRNNYGYTF. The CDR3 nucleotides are TGTGCCAGCAGCTCAGGGGGCCCTCGAAACAACTATGGCTACACCTTC.

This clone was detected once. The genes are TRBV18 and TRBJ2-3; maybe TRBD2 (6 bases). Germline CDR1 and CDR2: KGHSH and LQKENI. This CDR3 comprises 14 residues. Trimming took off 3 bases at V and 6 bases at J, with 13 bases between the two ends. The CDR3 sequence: CASSPRVAVDTQYF. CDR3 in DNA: TGTGCCAGCTCACCGAGAGTAGCGGTGGATACGCAGTATTTT.

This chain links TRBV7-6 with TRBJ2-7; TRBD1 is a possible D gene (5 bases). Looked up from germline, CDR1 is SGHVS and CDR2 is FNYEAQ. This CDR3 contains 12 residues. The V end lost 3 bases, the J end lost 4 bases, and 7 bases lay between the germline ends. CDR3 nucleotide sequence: TGTGCCAGCAGCTTTCCAGGGTACGAGCAGTACTTC. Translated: CASSFPGYEQYF.

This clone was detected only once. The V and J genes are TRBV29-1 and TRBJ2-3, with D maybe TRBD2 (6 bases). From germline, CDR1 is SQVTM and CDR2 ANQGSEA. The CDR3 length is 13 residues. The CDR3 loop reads CSAVGGGADTQYF. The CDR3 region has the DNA TGCAGTGCGGTGGGGGGTGGGGCAGATACGCAGTATTTT.

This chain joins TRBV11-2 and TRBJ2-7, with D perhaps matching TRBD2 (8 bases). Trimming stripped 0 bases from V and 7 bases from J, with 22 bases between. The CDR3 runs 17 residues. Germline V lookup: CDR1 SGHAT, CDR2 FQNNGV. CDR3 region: CASSLDKGAGGRREQYF. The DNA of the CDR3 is TGTGCCAGCAGCTTAGATAAGGGGGCGGGAGGCAGGAGGGAGCAGTACTTC.

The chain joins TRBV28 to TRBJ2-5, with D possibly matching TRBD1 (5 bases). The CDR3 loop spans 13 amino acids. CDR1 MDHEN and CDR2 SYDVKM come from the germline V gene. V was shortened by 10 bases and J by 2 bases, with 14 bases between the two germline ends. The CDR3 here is CATTRQQQETQYF. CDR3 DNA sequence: TGTGCCACCACTCGACAGCAACAAGAGACCCAGTACTTC.

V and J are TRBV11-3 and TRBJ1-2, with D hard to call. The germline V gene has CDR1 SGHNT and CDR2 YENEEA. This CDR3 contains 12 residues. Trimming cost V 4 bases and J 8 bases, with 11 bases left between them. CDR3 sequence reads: CASSSSYGGYTF. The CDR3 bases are TGTGCCAGCAGCTCCTCGTACGGGGGCTACACCTTC.

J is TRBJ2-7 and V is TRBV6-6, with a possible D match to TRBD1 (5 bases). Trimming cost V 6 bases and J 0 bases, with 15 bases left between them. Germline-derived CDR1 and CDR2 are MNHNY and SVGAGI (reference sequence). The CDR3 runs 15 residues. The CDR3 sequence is CASSSQGAHSYEQYF. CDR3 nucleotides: TGTGCCAGCAGCTCCCAGGGCGCCCACTCCTACGAGCAGTACTTC.

The CDR3 region has the DNA TGTGCCAGCAGCCCGGGTCGGGATGAGCAGTTCTTC. This codes for CASSPGRDEQFF. This sequence joins TRBV5-4 and TRBJ2-1; D gene uncertain. CDR3 size: 12 residues. Between the trimmed V and J ends, which lost 4 bases and 8 bases, there was a span of 10 bases. Germline V CDR1 and CDR2: SGHNT, YYREEE (reference sequence).

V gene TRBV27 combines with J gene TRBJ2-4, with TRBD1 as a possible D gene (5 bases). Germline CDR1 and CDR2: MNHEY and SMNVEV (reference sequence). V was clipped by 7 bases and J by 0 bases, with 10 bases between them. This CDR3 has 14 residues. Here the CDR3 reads CASIIGVAKNIQYF. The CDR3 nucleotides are TGTGCCAGCATTATAGGGGTAGCCAAAAACATTCAGTACTTC.

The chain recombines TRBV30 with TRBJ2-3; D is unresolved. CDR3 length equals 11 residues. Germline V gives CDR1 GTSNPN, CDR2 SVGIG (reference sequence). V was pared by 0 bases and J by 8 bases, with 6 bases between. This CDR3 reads CAWSVPSTQYF. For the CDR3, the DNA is TGTGCCTGGAGTGTACCTAGTACGCAGTATTTT.

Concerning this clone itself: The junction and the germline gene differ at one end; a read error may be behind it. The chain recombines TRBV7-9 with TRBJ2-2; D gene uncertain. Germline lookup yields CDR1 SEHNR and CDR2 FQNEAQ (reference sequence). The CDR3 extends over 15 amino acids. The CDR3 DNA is TGTTCCAGCAGCCCCAGCCGGGCGAACACCGGGGAGCTGTTTTTT. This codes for CSSSPSRANTGELFF.

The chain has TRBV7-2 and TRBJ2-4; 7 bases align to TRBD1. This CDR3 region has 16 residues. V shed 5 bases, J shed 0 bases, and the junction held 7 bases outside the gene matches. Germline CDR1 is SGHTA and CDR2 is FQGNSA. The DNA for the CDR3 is TGTGCCAGCAGCCTTCGGGACAGTCTAGCCAAAAACATTCAGTACTTC. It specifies CASSLRDSLAKNIQYF.

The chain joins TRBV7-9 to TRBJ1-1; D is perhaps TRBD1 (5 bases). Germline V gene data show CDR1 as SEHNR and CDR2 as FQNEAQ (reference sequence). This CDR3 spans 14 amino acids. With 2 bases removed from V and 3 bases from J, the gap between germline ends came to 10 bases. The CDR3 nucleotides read TGTGCCAGCAGCTTACAGGGCGCTGACACTGAAGCTTTCTTT. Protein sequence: CASSLQGADTEAFF.

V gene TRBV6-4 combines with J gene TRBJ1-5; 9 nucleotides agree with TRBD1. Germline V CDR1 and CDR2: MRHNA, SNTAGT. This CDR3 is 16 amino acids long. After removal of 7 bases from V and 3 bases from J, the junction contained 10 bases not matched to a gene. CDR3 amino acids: CASKTRDRDNNQPQHF. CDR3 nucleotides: TGTGCCAGCAAAACCAGGGACAGGGATAACAATCAGCCCCAGCATTTT.

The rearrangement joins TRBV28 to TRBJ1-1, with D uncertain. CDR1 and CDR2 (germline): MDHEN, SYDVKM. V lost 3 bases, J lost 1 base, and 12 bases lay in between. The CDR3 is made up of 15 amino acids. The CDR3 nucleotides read TGTGCCAGCAGTTTGTGGCGGGTGACGAACACTGAAGCTTTCTTT. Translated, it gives CASSLWRVTNTEAFF.

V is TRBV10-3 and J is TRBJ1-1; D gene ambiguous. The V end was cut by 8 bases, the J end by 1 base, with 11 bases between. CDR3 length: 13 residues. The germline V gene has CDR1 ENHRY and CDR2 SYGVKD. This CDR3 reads CAIGASGNTEAFF. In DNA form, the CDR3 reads TGTGCCATCGGAGCCAGTGGGAACACTGAAGCTTTCTTT.

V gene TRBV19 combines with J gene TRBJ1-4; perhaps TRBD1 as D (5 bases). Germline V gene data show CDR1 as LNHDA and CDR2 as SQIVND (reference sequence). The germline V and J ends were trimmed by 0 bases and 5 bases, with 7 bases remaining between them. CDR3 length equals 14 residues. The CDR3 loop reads CASSIDRQNEKLFF. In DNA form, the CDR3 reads TGTGCCAGTAGTATAGATCGACAGAATGAAAAACTGTTTTTT.

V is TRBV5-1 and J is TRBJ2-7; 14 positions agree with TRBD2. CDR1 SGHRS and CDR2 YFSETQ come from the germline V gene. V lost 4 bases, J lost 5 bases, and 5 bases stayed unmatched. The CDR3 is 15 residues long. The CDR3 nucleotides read TGCGCCAGCAGCCCGAGGGGACTAGCGGGGGACGAGCAGTACTTC. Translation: CASSPRGLAGDEQYF. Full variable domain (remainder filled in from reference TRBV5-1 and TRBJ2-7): KAGVTQTPRYLIKTRGQQVTLSCSPISGHRSVSWYQQTPGQGLQFLFEYFSETQRNKGNFPGRFSGRQFSNSRSEMNVSTLELGDSALYLCASSPRGLAGDEQYFGPGTRLTVT.

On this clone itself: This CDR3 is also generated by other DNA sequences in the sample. CDR3 nucleotides: TGTGCCAGTAGCGCGGGACAGGGAGCTGGTAATGAAAAACTGTTTTTT. It yields the protein CASSAGQGAGNEKLFF. This chain connects TRBV19 to TRBJ1-4; 9 bases agree with TRBD1. CDR3 length: 16 residues. V lost 6 bases to trimming and J lost 4 bases; unmatched junction nucleotides: 9. Germline CDR1 reads LNHDA; CDR2 reads SQIVND (reference sequence).

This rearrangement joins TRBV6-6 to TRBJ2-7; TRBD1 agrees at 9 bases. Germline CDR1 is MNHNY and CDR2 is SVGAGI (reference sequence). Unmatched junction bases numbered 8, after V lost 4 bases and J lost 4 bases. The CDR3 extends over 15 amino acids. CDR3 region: CASSFIGQGQYEQYF. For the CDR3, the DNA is TGTGCCAGCAGTTTCATAGGACAGGGGCAATACGAGCAGTACTTC.

The DNA for the CDR3 is TGCAGCGTTGCCGATTTAGGGGGCGAAAAACTGTTTTTT. Its protein product is CSVADLGGEKLFF. The chain carries TRBV29-1 and TRBJ1-4; 7 bases line up with TRBD1. Germline V gene lookup returns CDR1 SQVTM and CDR2 ANQGSEA. The CDR3 consists of 13 residues. Germline trimming cut 4 bases from V and 8 bases from J; bases unmatched to any gene: 7.

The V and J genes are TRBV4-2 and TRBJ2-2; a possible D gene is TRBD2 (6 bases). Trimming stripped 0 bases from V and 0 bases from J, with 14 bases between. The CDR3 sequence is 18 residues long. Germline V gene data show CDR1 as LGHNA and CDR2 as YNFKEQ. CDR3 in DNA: TGTGCCAGCAGCCAAGAAGGGGTACTAGCTGCGAACACCGGGGAGCTGTTTTTT. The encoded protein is CASSQEGVLAANTGELFF.

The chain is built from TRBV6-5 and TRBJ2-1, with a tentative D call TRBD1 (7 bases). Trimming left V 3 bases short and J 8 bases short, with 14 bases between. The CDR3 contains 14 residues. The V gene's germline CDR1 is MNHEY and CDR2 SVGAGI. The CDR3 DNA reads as TGTGCCAGCAGTTATCAGGGGGAGGCCGATGAGCAGTTCTTC. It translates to CASSYQGEADEQFF.

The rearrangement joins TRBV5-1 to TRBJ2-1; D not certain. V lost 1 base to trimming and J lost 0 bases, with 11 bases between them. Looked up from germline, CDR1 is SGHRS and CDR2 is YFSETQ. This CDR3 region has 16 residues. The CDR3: CASSLLPGDSYNEQFF. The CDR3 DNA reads TGCGCCAGCAGCTTGCTACCAGGCGACTCCTACAATGAGCAGTTCTTC. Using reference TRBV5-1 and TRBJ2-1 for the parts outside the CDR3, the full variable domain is KAGVTQTPRYLIKTRGQQVTLSCSPISGHRSVSWYQQTPGQGLQFLFEYFSETQRNKGNFPGRFSGRQFSNSRSEMNVSTLELGDSALYLCASSLLPGDSYNEQFFGPGTRLTVL.

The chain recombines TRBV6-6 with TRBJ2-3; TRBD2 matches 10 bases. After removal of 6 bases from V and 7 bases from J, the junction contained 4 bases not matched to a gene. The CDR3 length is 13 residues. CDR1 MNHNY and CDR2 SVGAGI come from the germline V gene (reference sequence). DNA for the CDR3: TGTGCCAGCAGGGGACTAGCGCGATATACGCAGTATTTT. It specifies CASRGLARYTQYF.

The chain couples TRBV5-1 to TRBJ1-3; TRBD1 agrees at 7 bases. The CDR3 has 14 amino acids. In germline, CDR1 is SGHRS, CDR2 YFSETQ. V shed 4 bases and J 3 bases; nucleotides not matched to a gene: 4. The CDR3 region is CASSLGTVGNTIYF. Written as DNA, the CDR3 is TGCGCCAGCAGCCTGGGGACAGTTGGAAACACCATATATTTT.